One T cell receptor (beta chain) is described in this entry. What it binds is not known. Trimming removed 5 bases from V and 3 bases from J; junction bases left unmatched: 5. The CDR3 sequence is 14 residues long. CDR1 is SQVTM and CDR2 is ANQGSEA in the germline V gene. With 60 Vbeta and 13 Jbeta primers, the PCR was carried out. The table came from immunoSEQ multiplex PCR; TCRdb's copy has only in-frame clones and leaves some out. Of some 150,000 clones listed, approximately 81% are singletons. This entry comes from a study of cytomegalovirus exposure and HLA in healthy donors. Findings of the study overall: The authors enumerated around 150 TCR beta chains as linked to cytomegalovirus. Confirmation in vitro established that three CMV-associated chains were specific for CMV antigens. Association of a missense DCLRE1C variant with TCR beta V- and J-gene trimming was reported in a later analysis.

The clonotype was recovered from a boy younger than 10 in good health and CMV-seronegative. The chain is built from TRBV29-1 and TRBJ2-3; the match to TRBD1 covers 10 bases. Input material: PBMCs. This CDR3 reads CSVTGQGVTDTQYF. Written as DNA, the CDR3 is TGCAGCGTTACCGGACAGGGGGTTACAGATACGCAGTATTTT.